This T cell receptor beta chain was recovered during a study of Graves' ophthalmopathy and Graves' hyperthyroidism. This clonotype was picked up a small number of times. Its antigen is not known. Germline lookup yields CDR1 LGHNA and CDR2 YSLEER. V gave up 0 bases and J gave up 4 bases, with 9 bases separating them. The CDR3 is 14 residues long. Broader study findings: Using a 13-signature model, the authors split ophthalmopathy from stable hyperthyroidism, with roughly 90% sensitivity and 70% to 83% specificity.

TCR beta CDR3 regions were amplified from RNA transcripts. The first-round RT-PCR employed HTBI primers together with the Qiagen OneStep RT-PCR kit. A multiplex PCR was then performed as the second round. In TCRdb, the multiplex PCR reads were re-called with MiXCR into one record per CDR3 protein. Of hundreds of thousands of distinct CDR3 sequences listed, roughly two fifths were seen once; the top ten hold around 3.3%. Sequenced input: peripheral blood. V usage is TRBV4-3 and J usage is TRBJ1-1, with no clear D. This sequence was found in an adult man with Graves' ophthalmopathy. The CDR3 here is CASSQDIRGTEAFF. Written as DNA, the CDR3 is TGCGCCAGCAGCCAAGATATTCGGGGCACTGAAGCTTTCTTT.